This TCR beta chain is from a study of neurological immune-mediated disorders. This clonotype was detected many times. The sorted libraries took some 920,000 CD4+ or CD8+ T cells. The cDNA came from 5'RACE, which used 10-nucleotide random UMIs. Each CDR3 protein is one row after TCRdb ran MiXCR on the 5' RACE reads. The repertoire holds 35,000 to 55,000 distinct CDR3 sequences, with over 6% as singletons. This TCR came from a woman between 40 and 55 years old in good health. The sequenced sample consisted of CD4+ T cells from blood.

The CDR3 spells CASTPGSTQTYEQYF. Here the CDR3 DNA reads TGTGCCAGCACCCCCGGGAGCACTCAAACTTACGAGCAGTACTTC. This chain joins TRBV28 and TRBJ2-7, with a tentative D call TRBD2 (6 bases). Germline CDR1 MDHEN, CDR2 SYDVKM. The CDR3 has 15 amino acids. Trimming stripped 7 bases from V and 4 bases from J, with 20 bases between. Using reference TRBV28 and TRBJ2-7 for the parts outside the CDR3, the full variable domain is DVKVTQSSRYLVKRTGEKVFLECVQDMDHENMFWYRQDPGLGLRLIYFSYDVKMKEKGDIPEGYSVSREKKERFSLILESASTNQTSMYLCASTPGSTQTYEQYFGPGTRLTVT.